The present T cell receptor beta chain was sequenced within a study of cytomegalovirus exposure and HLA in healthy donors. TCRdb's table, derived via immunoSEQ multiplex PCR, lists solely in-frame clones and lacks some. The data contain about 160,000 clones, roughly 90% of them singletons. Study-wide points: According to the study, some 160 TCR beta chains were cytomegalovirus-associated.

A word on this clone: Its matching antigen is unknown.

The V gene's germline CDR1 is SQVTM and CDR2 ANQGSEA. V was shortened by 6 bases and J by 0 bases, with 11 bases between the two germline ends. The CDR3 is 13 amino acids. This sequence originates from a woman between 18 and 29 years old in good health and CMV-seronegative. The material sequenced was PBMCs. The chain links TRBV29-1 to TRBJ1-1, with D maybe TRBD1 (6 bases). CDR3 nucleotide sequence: TGCAGCGTGCAGGGGAGAATGAACACTGAAGCTTTCTTT. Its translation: CSVQGRMNTEAFF.